One and the same sample provided the 4 T cell receptor beta chains below, sequenced in a study of cytomegalovirus exposure and HLA in healthy donors. The PCR made use of 60 Vbeta and 13 Jbeta primers. The table came from immunoSEQ multiplex PCR; TCRdb's copy has only in-frame clones and leaves some out. The repertoire holds under 95,000 clones, with approximately 80% as singletons. Sequencing was done on a sample of PBMCs. The source of these receptors is a man aged 25 to 45 in good health and CMV-seropositive.

This sequence joins TRBV7-2 and TRBJ2-5; D possibly corresponds to TRBD1 (6 bases). The CDR3 consists of 13 residues. V lost 2 bases and J 4 bases, leaving 8 bases between the germline ends. The V gene's germline CDR1 is SGHTA and CDR2 FQGNSA. The CDR3 region is CASSLKQGETQYF. The DNA for the CDR3 is TGTGCCAGCAGCTTAAAACAGGGAGAGACCCAGTACTTC. Filled out from reference TRBV7-2 and TRBJ2-5, the complete variable domain reads GAGVSQSPSNKVTEKGKDVELRCDPISGHTALYWYRQSLGQGLEFLIYFQGNSAPDKSGLPSDRFSAERTGGSVSTLTIQRTQQEDSAVYLCASSLKQGETQYFGPGTRLLVL.

The chain couples TRBV5-4 to TRBJ1-1; 8 bases agree with TRBD1. The ends lost 1 base at V and 7 bases at J; junction bases unmatched: 12. CDR1 SGHNT and CDR2 YYREEE come from the germline V gene (reference sequence). The CDR3 is 16 amino acids. CDR3 amino acids: CASSLIGQGGNFEAFF. In nucleotides, the CDR3 is TGTGCCAGCAGCTTGATCGGACAGGGTGGTAATTTTGAAGCTTTCTTT.

The J gene is TRBJ1-5, the V gene TRBV7-2; no clear D. Trimming took 5 bases from V and 6 from J, leaving 14 bases between them. Germline values: CDR1 SGHTA, CDR2 FQGNSA. The CDR3 has 14 amino acids. The CDR3 DNA is TGTGCCAGCAGCGCATCGCCTGGAGGTCAGCCCCAGCATTTT. Translation: CASSASPGGQPQHF.

This clone was counted a few times. The CDR3 sequence: CASTTSRGGAGGELFF. For the CDR3, the DNA is TGTGCCAGCACCACTTCAAGGGGGGGCGCGGGCGGGGAGCTGTTTTTT. The V call is TRBV28, the J call TRBJ2-2; D might be TRBD2 (7 bases). The V gene lost 7 bases and the J gene lost 7 bases, with 22 bases spanning the gap. CDR1 MDHEN and CDR2 SYDVKM come from the germline V gene. The CDR3 has 16 amino acids.